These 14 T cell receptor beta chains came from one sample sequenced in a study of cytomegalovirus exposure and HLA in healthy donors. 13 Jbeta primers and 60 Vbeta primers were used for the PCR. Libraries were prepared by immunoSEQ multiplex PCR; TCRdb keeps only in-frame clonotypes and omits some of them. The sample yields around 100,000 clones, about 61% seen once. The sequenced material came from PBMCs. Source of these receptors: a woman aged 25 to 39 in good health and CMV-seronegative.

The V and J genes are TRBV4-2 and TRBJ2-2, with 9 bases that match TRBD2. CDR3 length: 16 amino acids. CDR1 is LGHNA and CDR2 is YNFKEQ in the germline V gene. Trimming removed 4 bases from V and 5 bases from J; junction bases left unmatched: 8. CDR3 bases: TGTGCCAGCAGCCCAGGCGCGGGAGGGCATACCGGGGAGCTGTTTTTT. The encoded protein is CASSPGAGGHTGELFF.

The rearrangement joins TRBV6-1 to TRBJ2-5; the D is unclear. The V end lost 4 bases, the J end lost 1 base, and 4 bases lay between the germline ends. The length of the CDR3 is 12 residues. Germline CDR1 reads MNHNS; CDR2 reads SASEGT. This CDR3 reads CASSVVQETQYF. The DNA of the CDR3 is TGTGCCAGCAGTGTAGTCCAAGAGACCCAGTACTTC.

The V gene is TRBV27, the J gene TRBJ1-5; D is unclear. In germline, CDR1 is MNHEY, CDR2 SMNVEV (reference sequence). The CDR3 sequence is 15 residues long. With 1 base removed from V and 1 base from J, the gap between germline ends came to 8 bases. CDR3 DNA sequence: TGTGCCAGCAGTTTATACAGCGGAAGCAATCAGCCCCAGCATTTT. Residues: CASSLYSGSNQPQHF.

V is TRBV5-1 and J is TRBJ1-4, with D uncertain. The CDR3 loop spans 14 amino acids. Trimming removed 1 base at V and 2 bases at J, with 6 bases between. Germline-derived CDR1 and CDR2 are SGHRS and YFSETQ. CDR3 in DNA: TGCGCCAGCAGCTTGTTCGGTACTAATGAAAAACTGTTTTTT. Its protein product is CASSLFGTNEKLFF.

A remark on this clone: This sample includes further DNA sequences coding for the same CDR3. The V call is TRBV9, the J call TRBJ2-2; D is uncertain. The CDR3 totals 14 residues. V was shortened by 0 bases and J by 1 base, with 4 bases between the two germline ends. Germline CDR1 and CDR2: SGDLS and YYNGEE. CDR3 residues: CASSVGQNTGELFF. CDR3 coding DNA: TGTGCCAGCAGCGTAGGACAGAACACCGGGGAGCTGTTTTTT.

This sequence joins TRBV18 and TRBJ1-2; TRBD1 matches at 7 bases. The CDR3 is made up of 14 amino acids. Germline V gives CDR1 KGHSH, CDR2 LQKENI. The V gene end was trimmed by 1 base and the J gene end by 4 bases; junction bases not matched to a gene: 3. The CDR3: CASSPRQGVYGYTF. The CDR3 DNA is TGTGCCAGCTCACCACGGCAGGGGGTCTATGGCTACACCTTC.

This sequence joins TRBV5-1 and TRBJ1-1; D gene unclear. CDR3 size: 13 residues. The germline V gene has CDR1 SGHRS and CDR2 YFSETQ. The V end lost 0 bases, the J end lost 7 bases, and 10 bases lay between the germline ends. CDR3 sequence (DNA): TGCGCCAGCAGCTTGGGGGCAGCCGATGAAGCTTTCTTT. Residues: CASSLGAADEAFF.

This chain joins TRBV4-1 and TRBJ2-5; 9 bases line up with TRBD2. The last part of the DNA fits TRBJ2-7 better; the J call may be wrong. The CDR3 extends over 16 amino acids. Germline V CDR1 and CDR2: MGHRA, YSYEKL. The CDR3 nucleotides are TGCGCCAGCAGCCAAGAACGGCTAGCGGGACTCTACGAGCAGTACTTC. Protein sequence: CASSQERLAGLYEQYF.

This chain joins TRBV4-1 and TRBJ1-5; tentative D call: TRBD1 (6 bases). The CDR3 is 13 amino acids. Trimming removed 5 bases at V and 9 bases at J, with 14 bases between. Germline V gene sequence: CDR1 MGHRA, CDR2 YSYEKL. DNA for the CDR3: TGCGCCAGCAGCACCCAGACAGGTGCGCCCCAGCATTTT. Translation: CASSTQTGAPQHF.

CDR3 region: CASSPLGGAQETQYF. The CDR3 DNA reads as TGTGCCAGCAGCCCCTTGGGGGGTGCCCAAGAGACCCAGTACTTC. V is TRBV7-3 and J is TRBJ2-5; D is perhaps TRBD2 (6 bases). Germline V gene lookup returns CDR1 SGHTA and CDR2 FQGTGA. This CDR3 comprises 15 residues. With 5 bases removed from V and 1 base from J, the gap between germline ends came to 14 bases.

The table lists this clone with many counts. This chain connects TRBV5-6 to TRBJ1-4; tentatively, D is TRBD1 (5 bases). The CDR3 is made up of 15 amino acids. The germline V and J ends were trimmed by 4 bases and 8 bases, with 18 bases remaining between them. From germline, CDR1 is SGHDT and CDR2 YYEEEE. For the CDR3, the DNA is TGTGCCAGCAGCCCCATGTCGGGGGGTCAGGAAAAACTGTTTTTT. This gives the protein CASSPMSGGQEKLFF. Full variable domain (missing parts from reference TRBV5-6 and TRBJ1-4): DAGVTQSPTHLIKTRGQQVTLRCSPKSGHDTVSWYQQALGQGPQFIFQYYEEEERQRGNFPDRFSGHQFPNYSSELNVNALLLGDSALYLCASSPMSGGQEKLFFGSGTQLSVL.

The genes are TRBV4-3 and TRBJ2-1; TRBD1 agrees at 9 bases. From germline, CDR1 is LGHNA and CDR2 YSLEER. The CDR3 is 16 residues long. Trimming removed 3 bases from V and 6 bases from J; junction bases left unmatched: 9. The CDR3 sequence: CASSQDDRGERNEQFF. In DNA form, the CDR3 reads TGCGCCAGCAGCCAGGATGACAGGGGGGAGCGCAATGAGCAGTTCTTC.

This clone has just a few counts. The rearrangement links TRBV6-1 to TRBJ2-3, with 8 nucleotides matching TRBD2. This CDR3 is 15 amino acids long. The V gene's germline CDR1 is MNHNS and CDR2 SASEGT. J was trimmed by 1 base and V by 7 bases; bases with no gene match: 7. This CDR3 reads CASNLLREGTDTQYF. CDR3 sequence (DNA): TGTGCCAGCAATCTATTGCGGGAGGGCACAGATACGCAGTATTTT.

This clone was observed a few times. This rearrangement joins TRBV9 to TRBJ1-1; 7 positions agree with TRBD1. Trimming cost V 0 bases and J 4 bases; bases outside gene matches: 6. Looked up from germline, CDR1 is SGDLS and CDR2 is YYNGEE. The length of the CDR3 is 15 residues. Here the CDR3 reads CASSVGQGYGTEAFF. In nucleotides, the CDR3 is TGTGCCAGCAGCGTAGGACAGGGATATGGCACTGAAGCTTTCTTT.